A single sample gave rise to the 25 T cell receptor beta chains below, sequenced in a study of post-analysis software for immune sequencing data. Study-level findings and limits: In patients, TRBV5-6, TRBV5-1 and TRBV20-1 belonged to roughly five TRBV segments found more frequently than in controls.

Built from TCR beta cDNA, the libraries had unique molecular identifiers in them. Using its own MiXCR run on the PCR reads, TCRdb lists one record per CDR3 protein. In the table there are some 260,000 distinct CDR3 sequences, 35% to 40% of which are singletons. The antigens these receptors bind are not known. The sequenced sample consisted of blood. The source is a girl aged 5 to 17 with multiple sclerosis.

This clonotype turned up a few times. The chain has TRBV7-6 and TRBJ1-3; D perhaps matches TRBD1 (6 bases). CDR1 SGHVS and CDR2 FNYEAQ come from the germline V gene. CDR3 length: 18 amino acids. Trimming cost V 0 bases and J 3 bases, with 18 bases left between them. As DNA, the CDR3 is TGTGCCAGCAGCTTAGCGACAGGAACAACGGTTGATGGAAACACCATATATTTT. It yields the protein CASSLATGTTVDGNTIYF.

In regard to this clonotype: At one boundary the junction diverges from the germline segment, which might be a read error. This chain uses TRBV30 with TRBJ2-3; no reliable D call. The CDR3 covers 10 residues. Germline V gives CDR1 GTSNPN, CDR2 SVGIG (reference sequence). As DNA, the CDR3 is TGTGCCTGGAGTGAGGATACGCGGTATTTT. Protein product: CAWSEDTRYF.

This sequence joins TRBV3-1 and TRBJ1-5; 7 nucleotides align to TRBD1. Germline V lookup: CDR1 LGHDT, CDR2 YNNKEL (reference sequence). The CDR3 has 17 residues. The junction had 12 bases not matched to a gene; V was cut back by 4 bases and J by 3 bases. This CDR3 reads CASSRGGGRDSNQPQHF. CDR3 DNA: TGTGCCAGCAGCCGAGGGGGCGGCAGGGACTCCAATCAGCCCCAGCATTTT.

This clonotype was counted at least ten times. The rearrangement joins TRBV2 to TRBJ2-5, with no clear D. The ends were cut back, 6 bases at V and 0 bases at J, with 8 bases in the middle. Looked up from germline, CDR1 is SNHLY and CDR2 is FYNNEI. The CDR3 totals 13 residues. The CDR3 loop reads CASSGRDQETQYF. CDR3 coding DNA: TGTGCCAGCAGCGGAAGGGACCAAGAGACCCAGTACTTC.

The chain has TRBV29-1 and TRBJ2-5; 7 bases map to TRBD1. CDR1 is SQVTM and CDR2 is ANQGSEA in the germline V gene. The junction had 7 bases not matched to a gene; V was cut back by 7 bases and J by 2 bases. This CDR3 has 13 residues. The CDR3, as DNA: TGCAGCGCTGCGGCCAGGGGGCAAGAGACCCAGTACTTC. Translated, it gives CSAAARGQETQYF. The whole variable domain, filled in from reference TRBV29-1 and TRBJ2-5, reads SAVISQKPSRDICQRGTSLTIQCQVDSQVTMMFWYRQQPGQSLTLIATANQGSEATYESGFVIDKFPISRPNLTFSTLTVSNMSPEDSSIYLCSAAARGQETQYFGPGTRLLVL.

This clonotype turned up a few times. One base away lies a much larger clone, so this may be a sequencing read error. The gene calls are TRBV29-1 and TRBJ2-4; 7 nucleotides match TRBD2. Unmatched junction bases numbered 12, after V lost 4 bases and J lost 9 bases. Germline lookup yields CDR1 SQVTM and CDR2 ANQGSEA. The CDR3 runs to 14 residues. CDR3 in amino acids: CSVGGGAVWGIQYF. The CDR3 DNA reads as TGCAGCGTTGGGGGAGGGGCGGTGTGGGGCATTCAGTACTTC.

This clonotype was observed many times. V gene TRBV10-3 combines with J gene TRBJ2-5, with 7 bases fitting TRBD1. CDR1 and CDR2 (germline): ENHRY, SYGVKD. V lost 6 bases, J lost 5 bases, and 6 bases stayed unmatched. The CDR3 is 13 residues long. CDR3 coding DNA: TGTGCCATCAGCACAGGGGTGGGGGAGACCCAGTACTTC. It is translated as CAISTGVGETQYF.

The rearrangement uses TRBV29-1 and TRBJ1-5, with D maybe TRBD1 (5 bases). Trimming removed 0 bases from V and 7 bases from J, with 13 bases in between. The CDR3 is made up of 14 amino acids. Per the germline V gene, CDR1 is SQVTM and CDR2 is ANQGSEA. CDR3 amino acids: CSVEEGQGDQPQHF. DNA of the CDR3: TGCAGCGTTGAAGAGGGGCAGGGAGACCAGCCCCAGCATTTT.

V usage is TRBV28 and J usage is TRBJ2-5; tentatively, D is TRBD2 (7 bases). The last part of the DNA fits TRBJ2-7 better; the J call may be wrong. CDR1 and CDR2 from the germline V gene are MDHEN and SYDVKM. The CDR3 loop spans 16 amino acids. The CDR3 sequence is CASSQPGGGYPYEQYF. The CDR3 bases are TGTGCCAGCAGTCAGCCGGGCGGGGGCTATCCCTACGAGCAGTACTTC.

This clonotype appeared many times. The rearrangement links TRBV20-1 to TRBJ1-5, with TRBD1 matching 8 bases. The junction had 10 bases not matched to a gene; V was cut back by 2 bases and J by 4 bases. This CDR3 comprises 16 residues. CDR1 is DFQATT and CDR2 is SNEGSKA in the germline V gene (reference sequence). The CDR3 sequence: CSARRTGRVENQPQHF. The CDR3 coding sequence is TGCAGTGCTAGACGGACAGGGCGAGTGGAGAATCAGCCCCAGCATTTT.

This clonotype was counted many times. The V gene is TRBV5-5, the J gene TRBJ2-4; D unresolved. This CDR3 is built from 14 residues. Looked up from germline, CDR1 is SGHKS and CDR2 is YYEKEE (reference sequence). V lost 4 bases, J lost 3 bases, and 11 bases lay in between. The CDR3 DNA reads as TGTGCCAGCAGCCCGGCCGCAGGCAAAAACATTCAGTACTTC. Translation: CASSPAAGKNIQYF.

This clonotype was observed many times. The chain is built from TRBV29-1 and TRBJ1-2; 10 bases agree with TRBD1. CDR3 length equals 14 residues. Looked up from germline, CDR1 is SQVTM and CDR2 is ANQGSEA. The J segment lost 7 bases and the V segment lost 5 bases, leaving 10 bases of the junction unmatched. The CDR3 sequence: CSVLRGQGNSGYTF. CDR3 in DNA: TGCAGCGTTCTCAGGGGACAGGGGAATAGTGGCTACACCTTC.

The CDR3 here is CASSGSGSYYGYTF. Here the CDR3 DNA reads TGCGCCAGCAGCGGCTCAGGGAGCTACTATGGCTACACCTTC. The chain couples TRBV5-1 to TRBJ1-2, with D perhaps matching TRBD1 (5 bases). V was pared by 4 bases and J by 3 bases, with 13 bases between. Germline CDR1 is SGHRS and CDR2 is YFSETQ. The CDR3 extends over 14 amino acids.

This sequence joins TRBV12-5 and TRBJ2-7; D might be TRBD1 (6 bases). Deletions cut 3 bases from V and 4 bases from J, with 16 bases between. The germline CDR1 and CDR2 sequences are LGHNT and FRNRAP. The CDR3 is 15 residues long. CDR3 protein: CASGLNLDRTYEQYF. CDR3 nucleotide sequence: TGTGCTAGTGGTTTAAATCTAGACAGGACTTACGAGCAGTACTTC.

The chain carries TRBV11-2 and TRBJ2-6; weak D call: TRBD2 (6 bases). Trimming pared 8 bases from V and 5 bases from J, leaving 16 bases between. The CDR3 consists of 15 residues. Germline CDR1 and CDR2: SGHAT and FQNNGV. CDR3 nucleotides: TGTGCCAGCGCGAGCGGGCAGGCCTGGGCCAACGTCCTGACTTTC. This sequence encodes CASASGQAWANVLTF.

The sample holds many counts of this clonotype. The genes are TRBV10-3 and TRBJ1-2; no reliable D call. With 2 bases removed from V and 5 bases from J, the gap between germline ends came to 9 bases. Germline-derived CDR1 and CDR2 are ENHRY and SYGVKD. This CDR3 has 13 amino acids. CDR3 DNA: TGTGCCATCAGTGAGCAAGAAAATTATGGCTACACCTTC. It translates to CAISEQENYGYTF.

As to this clonotype: A clone one base away is much larger, so this may be a read error. The rearrangement uses TRBV25-1 and TRBJ2-1; 7 bases agree with TRBD1. The germline CDR1 and CDR2 sequences are MGHDK and SYGVNS. V was clipped by 6 bases and J by 8 bases; unmatched bases: 7. The CDR3 extends over 13 amino acids. Here the CDR3 DNA reads TGTGCCAGCAGGGCGACAGGGTGGCATGAGCAGTTCTTC. Encoded protein: CASRATGWHEQFF.

This clonotype was detected many times. V is TRBV5-1 and J is TRBJ1-2, with no clear D. CDR3 size: 15 residues. The germline CDR1 and CDR2 sequences are SGHRS and YFSETQ. The V and J ends lost 4 bases and 4 bases respectively, with 17 bases between them. CDR3 nucleotides: TGCGCCAGCAGCGAGGATTACCAGTTCCGCTATGGCTACACCTTC. Translation: CASSEDYQFRYGYTF.

Concerning this clonotype itself: A much more abundant neighbour one base away suggests this may be a read error. The chain recombines TRBV20-1 with TRBJ2-4; 11 bases match TRBD1. The germline CDR1 and CDR2 sequences are DFQATT and SNEGSKA (reference sequence). CDR3 length equals 19 residues. The J segment lost 13 bases and the V segment lost 3 bases, leaving 26 bases of the junction unmatched. The CDR3 is CSARMEGQGGRRNYNEQYF. The DNA of the CDR3 is TGCAGTGCTAGGATGGAGGGACAGGGGGGACGTCGGAATTACAATGAGCAGTACTTC.

The CDR3 loop reads CASSLGQGQDTQYF. In DNA form, the CDR3 reads TGTGCCAGCAGTCTAGGACAGGGTCAAGATACGCAGTATTTT. This chain uses TRBV6-1 with TRBJ2-3, with 8 positions matching TRBD1. This CDR3 has 14 residues. V trimming: 5 bases; J trimming: 5 bases; junction bases outside the gene matches: 6. Germline V gene sequence: CDR1 MNHNS, CDR2 SASEGT.

This clonotype was recorded a few times. The rearrangement uses TRBV7-9 and TRBJ1-1, with D tentatively TRBD1 (5 bases). Germline CDR1 SEHNR, CDR2 FQNEAQ (reference sequence). CDR3 length equals 16 residues. Trimming removed 5 bases at V and 1 base at J, with 17 bases between. The CDR3, as DNA: TGTGCCAGCAGCCTACGAACAGTAACAGGGAACACTGAAGCTTTCTTT. Encoded protein: CASSLRTVTGNTEAFF.

In this sample, this clonotype turned up a few times. The rearrangement uses TRBV7-2 and TRBJ2-3; D is perhaps TRBD2 (6 bases). The germline CDR1 and CDR2 sequences are SGHTA and FQGNSA. Trimming pared 0 bases from V and 4 bases from J, leaving 8 bases between. This CDR3 spans 14 amino acids. This chain's CDR3 is CASSLAGGADTQYF. The CDR3 nucleotides are TGTGCCAGCAGCTTAGCGGGGGGAGCAGATACGCAGTATTTT.

The table lists this clonotype with a few counts. This rearrangement joins TRBV11-1 to TRBJ2-1, with 8 bases identical to TRBD1. Unmatched junction bases numbered 10, after V lost 4 bases and J lost 5 bases. CDR1 is SGHAT and CDR2 is FQDESV in the germline V gene (reference sequence). The CDR3 is made up of 16 amino acids. The CDR3 sequence: CASSSRQGRSHNEQFF. CDR3 nucleotide sequence: TGTGCCAGCAGCTCCCGACAGGGGCGGTCCCACAATGAGCAGTTCTTC.

The sample holds a few counts of this clonotype. This rearrangement joins TRBV10-2 to TRBJ2-5; TRBD2 aligns across 16 bases. The J call could be wrong; TRBJ2-7 is a better fit for the DNA end. The germline V gene has CDR1 WSHSY and CDR2 SAAADI. The CDR3 has 20 residues. In DNA form, the CDR3 reads TGCGCCAGCAGTGGGTACACGGGACTAGCGGGAGGGTCCCACCCTTACGAGCAGTACTTC. It encodes CASSGYTGLAGGSHPYEQYF.

The chain recombines TRBV12-3 or TRBV12-4 with TRBJ1-1; D ambiguous. V lost 3 bases to trimming and J lost 6 bases, with 8 bases between them. The CDR3 covers 12 residues. For the CDR3, the DNA is TGTGCCAGCAGTTTCTTCGCATCTGAAGCTTTCTTT. Protein product: CASSFFASEAFF.